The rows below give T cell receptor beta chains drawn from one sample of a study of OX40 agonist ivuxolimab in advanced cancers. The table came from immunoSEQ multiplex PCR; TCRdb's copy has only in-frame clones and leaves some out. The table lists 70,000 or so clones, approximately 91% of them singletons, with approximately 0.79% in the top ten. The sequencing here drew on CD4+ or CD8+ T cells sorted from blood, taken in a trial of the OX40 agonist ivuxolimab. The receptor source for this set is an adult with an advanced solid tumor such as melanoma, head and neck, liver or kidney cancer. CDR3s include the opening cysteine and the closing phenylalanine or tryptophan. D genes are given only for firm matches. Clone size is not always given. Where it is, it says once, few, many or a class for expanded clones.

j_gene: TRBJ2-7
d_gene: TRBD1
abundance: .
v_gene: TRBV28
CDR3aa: CASSSRDRGYEQYF
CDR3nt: TGTGCCAGCAGTTCCCGGGACAGGGGTTACGAGCAGTACTTC

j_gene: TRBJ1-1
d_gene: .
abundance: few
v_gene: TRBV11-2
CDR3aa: CASAEKGRPNTEAFF
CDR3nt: TGTGCCAGCGCCGAAAAAGGCAGACCGAACACTGAAGCTTTCTTT

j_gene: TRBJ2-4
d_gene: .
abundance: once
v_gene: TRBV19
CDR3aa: CASSRDSTAKNIQYF
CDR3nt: TGTGCCAGTAGTAGGGATAGTACGGCCAAAAACATTCAGTACTTC

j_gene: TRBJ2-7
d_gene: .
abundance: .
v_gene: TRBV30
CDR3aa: CAWRQGLEQYF
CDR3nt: TGTGCCTGGAGGCAGGGGCTCGAGCAGTACTTC

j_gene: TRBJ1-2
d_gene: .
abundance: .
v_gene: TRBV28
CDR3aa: CASSLAGRRNGYTF
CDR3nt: TGTGCCAGCAGCCTTGCCGGGAGAAGGAATGGCTACACCTTC

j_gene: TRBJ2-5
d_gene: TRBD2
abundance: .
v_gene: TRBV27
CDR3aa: CASSLWARGGETQYF
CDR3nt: TGTGCCAGCAGTTTATGGGCTAGGGGAGGGGAGACCCAGTACTTC

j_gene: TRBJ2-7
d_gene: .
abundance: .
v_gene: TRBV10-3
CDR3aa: CAISSTASYEQYF
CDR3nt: TGTGCCATCAGTTCTACAGCCTCCTACGAGCAGTACTTC

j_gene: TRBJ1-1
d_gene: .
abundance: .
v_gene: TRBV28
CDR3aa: CASSSVEAFF
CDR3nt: TGTGCCAGCAGTTCTGTTGAAGCTTTCTTT

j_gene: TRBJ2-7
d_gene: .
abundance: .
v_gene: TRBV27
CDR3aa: CASSATHAISYEQYF
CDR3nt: TGTGCCAGCAGCGCCACACATGCGATTTCCTACGAGCAGTACTTC

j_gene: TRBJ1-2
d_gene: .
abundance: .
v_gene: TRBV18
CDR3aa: CASSPPTVTYGYTF
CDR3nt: TGTGCCAGCTCACCGCCGACAGTAACCTATGGCTACACCTTC

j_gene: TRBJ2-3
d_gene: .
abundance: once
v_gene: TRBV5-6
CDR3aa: CASSLVSTDTQYF
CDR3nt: TGTGCCAGCAGCTTGGTTTCCACAGATACGCAGTATTTT

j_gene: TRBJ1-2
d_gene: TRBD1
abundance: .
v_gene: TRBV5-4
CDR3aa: CASSLDRTRDGYTF
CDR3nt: TGTGCCAGCAGCCTGGACAGGACCCGTGATGGCTACACCTTC

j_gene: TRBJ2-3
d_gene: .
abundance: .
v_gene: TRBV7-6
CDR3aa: CASSLTGDVRGTDTQYF
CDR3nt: TGTGCCAGCAGCTTAACGGGGGATGTCCGTGGCACAGATACGCAGTATTTT

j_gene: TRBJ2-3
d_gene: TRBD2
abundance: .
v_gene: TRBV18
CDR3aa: CASSPRVAGGADTQYF
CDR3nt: TGTGCCAGCTCACCACGGGTAGCGGGGGGTGCAGATACGCAGTATTTT

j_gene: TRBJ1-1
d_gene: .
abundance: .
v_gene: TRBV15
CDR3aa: CATSRDRDREAFF
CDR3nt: TGTGCCACCAGCAGAGATCGGGACCGGGAAGCTTTCTTT

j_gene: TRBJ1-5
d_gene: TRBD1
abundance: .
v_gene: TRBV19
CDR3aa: CASSGQAYSNQPQHF
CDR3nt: TGTGCCAGTAGCGGACAGGCCTATAGCAATCAGCCCCAGCATTTT

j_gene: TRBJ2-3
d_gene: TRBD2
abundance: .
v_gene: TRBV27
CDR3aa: CASSSKRTGLAGRSTDTQYF
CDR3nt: TGTGCCAGCAGTTCTAAACGGACCGGACTAGCGGGGAGGAGCACAGATACGCAGTATTTT

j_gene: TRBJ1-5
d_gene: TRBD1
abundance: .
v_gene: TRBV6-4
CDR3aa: CASSPGGDQPQHF
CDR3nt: TGTGCCAGCAGTCCAGGGGGGGATCAGCCCCAGCATTTT

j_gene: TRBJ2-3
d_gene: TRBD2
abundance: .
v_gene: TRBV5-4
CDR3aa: CASSFLLAGDTQYF
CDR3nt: TGTGCCAGCAGCTTCCTGCTAGCGGGAGATACGCAGTATTTT

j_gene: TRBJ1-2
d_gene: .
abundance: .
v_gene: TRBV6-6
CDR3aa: CASSRGDDYGYTF
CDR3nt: TGTGCCAGCAGTAGGGGCGACGACTATGGCTACACCTTC

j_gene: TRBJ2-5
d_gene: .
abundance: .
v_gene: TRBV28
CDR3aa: CASSATGLETQYF
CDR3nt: TGTGCCAGCAGTGCTACAGGGTTGGAGACCCAGTACTTC

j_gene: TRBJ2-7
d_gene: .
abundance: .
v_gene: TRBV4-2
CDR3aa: CASSQDYSYEQYF
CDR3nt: TGTGCCAGCAGCCAAGACTACAGCTACGAGCAGTACTTC

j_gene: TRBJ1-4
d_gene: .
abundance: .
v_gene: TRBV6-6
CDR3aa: CASSYPHNEKLFF
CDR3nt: TGTGCCAGCAGTTACCCTCATAATGAAAAACTGTTTTTT

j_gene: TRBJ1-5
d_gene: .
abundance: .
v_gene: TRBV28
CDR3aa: CASSISWEVPDF
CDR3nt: TGTGCCAGCAGTATATCCTGGGAGGTCCCGGATTTT

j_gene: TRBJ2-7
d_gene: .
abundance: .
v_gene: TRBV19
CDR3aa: CASTRGRGSSYEQYF
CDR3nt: TGTGCCAGTACCCGGGGCAGGGGTAGCTCCTACGAGCAGTACTTC

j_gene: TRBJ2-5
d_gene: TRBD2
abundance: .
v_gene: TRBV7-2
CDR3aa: CASSFQPGGETQYF
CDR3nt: TGTGCCAGCAGCTTCCAACCGGGGGGGGAGACCCAGTACTTC

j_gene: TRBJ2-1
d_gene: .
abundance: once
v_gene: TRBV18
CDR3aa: CASSQQEGFYNEQFF
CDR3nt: TGTGCCAGCTCACAACAGGAGGGGTTTTACAATGAGCAGTTCTTC

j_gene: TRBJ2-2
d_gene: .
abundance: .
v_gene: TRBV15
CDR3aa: CATSSGITATGELFF
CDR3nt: TGTGCCACCAGTAGCGGCATAACGGCCACCGGGGAGCTGTTTTTT

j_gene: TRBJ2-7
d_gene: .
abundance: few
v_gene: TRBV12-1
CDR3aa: CASSNGQGDPSGAALSYEQYF
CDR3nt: TGTGCCAGCAGCAACGGACAGGGTGATCCCAGCGGGGCGGCTCTATCCTACGAGCAGTACTTC

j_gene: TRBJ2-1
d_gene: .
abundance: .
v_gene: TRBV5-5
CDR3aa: CASSLVFREQFF
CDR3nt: TGTGCCAGCAGCTTGGTTTTCCGTGAGCAGTTCTTC

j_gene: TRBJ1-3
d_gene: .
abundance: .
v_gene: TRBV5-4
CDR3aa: CASSLGQGFGNTIYF
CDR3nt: TGTGCCAGCAGCTTGGGCCAGGGTTTTGGAAACACCATATATTTT

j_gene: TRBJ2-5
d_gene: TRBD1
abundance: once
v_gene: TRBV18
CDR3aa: CASSPGQGFQVTQYF
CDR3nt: TGTGCCAGCTCACCGGGACAGGGGTTCCAAGTGACCCAGTACTTC

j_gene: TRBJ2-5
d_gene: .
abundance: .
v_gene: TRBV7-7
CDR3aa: CASSLEWGETQYF
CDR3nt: TGTGCTAGCAGCTTAGAGTGGGGAGAGACCCAGTACTTC

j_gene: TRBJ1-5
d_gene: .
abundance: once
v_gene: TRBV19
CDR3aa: CASSFYRSYSNQPQHF
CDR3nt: TGTGCCAGTAGTTTTTACAGGAGCTATAGCAATCAGCCCCAGCATTTT

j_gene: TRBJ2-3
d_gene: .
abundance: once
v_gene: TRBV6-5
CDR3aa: CASTERGTSTDTQYF
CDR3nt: TGTGCCAGCACCGAGAGGGGAACTAGCACAGATACGCAGTATTTT

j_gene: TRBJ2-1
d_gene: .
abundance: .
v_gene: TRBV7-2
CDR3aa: CASSSSSYNEQFF
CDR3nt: TGTGCCAGCAGCTCTAGCTCCTACAATGAGCAGTTCTTC

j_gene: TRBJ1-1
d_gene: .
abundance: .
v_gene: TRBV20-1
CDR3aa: CSASENTEAFF
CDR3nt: TGCAGTGCTAGTGAGAACACTGAAGCTTTCTTT

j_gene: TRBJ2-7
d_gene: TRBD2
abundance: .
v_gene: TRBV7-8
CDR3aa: CASSTGLGYEQYF
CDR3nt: TGTGCCAGCAGCACGGGACTAGGCTACGAGCAGTACTTC

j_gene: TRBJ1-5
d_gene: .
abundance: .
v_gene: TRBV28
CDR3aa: CASRRDGNQPQHF
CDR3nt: TGTGCCAGTAGGAGGGATGGCAATCAGCCCCAGCATTTT

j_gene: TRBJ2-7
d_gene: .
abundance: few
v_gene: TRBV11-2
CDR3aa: CASSLTGKAYEQYF
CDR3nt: TGTGCCAGCAGCCTCACAGGAAAGGCCTACGAGCAGTACTTC

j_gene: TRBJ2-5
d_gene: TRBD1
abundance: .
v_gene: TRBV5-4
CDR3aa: CASGTEQETQYF
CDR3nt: TGTGCCAGCGGGACAGAGCAAGAGACCCAGTACTTC